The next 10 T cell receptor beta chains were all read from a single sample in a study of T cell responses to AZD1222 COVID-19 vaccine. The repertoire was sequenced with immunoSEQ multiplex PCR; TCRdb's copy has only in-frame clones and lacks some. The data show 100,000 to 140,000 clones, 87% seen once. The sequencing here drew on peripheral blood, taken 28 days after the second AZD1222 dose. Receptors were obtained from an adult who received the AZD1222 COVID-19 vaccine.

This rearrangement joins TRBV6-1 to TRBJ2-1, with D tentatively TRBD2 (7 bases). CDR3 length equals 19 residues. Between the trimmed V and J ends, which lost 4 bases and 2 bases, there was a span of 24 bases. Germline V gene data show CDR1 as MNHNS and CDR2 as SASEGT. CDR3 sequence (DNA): TGTGCCAGCAGTGCGACCGGGGGGCGGTTTTTATGGACCTACAATGAGCAGTTCTTC. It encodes CASSATGGRFLWTYNEQFF.

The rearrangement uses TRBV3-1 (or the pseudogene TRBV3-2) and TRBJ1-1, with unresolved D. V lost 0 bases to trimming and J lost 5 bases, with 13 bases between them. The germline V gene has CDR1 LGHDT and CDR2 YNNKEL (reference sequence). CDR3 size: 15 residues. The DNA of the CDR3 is TGTGCCAGCAGCCAAGAGGTGTCGGTGGGGACTGAAGCTTTCTTT. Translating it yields CASSQEVSVGTEAFF.

In DNA, the CDR3 is TGTGCCAGTAGTATGAGACCACCGGGACAGGGTAACTATGGCTACACCTTC. Protein product: CASSMRPPGQGNYGYTF. J is TRBJ1-2 and V is TRBV19; 9 nucleotides align to TRBD1. The CDR3 length is 17 residues. V lost 3 bases, J lost 1 base, and 9 bases stayed unmatched. The germline CDR1 and CDR2 sequences are LNHDA and SQIVND (reference sequence).

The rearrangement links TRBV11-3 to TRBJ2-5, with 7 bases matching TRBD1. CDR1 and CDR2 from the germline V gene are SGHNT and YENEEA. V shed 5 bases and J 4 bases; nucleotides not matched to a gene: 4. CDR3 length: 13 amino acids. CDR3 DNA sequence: TGTGCCAGCAGCCGACAGGGCGGAGAGACCCAGTACTTC. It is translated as CASSRQGGETQYF.

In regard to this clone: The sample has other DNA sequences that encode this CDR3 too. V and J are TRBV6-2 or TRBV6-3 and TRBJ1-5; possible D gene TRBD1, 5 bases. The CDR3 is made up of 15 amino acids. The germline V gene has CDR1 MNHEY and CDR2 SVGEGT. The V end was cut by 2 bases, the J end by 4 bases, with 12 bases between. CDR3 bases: TGTGCCAGCAGTTACGGGGGGAGCCGGAATCAGCCCCAGCATTTT. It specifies CASSYGGSRNQPQHF.

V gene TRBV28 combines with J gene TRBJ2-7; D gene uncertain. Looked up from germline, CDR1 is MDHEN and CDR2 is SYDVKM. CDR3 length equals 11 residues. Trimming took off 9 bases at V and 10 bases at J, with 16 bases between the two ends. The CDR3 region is CARPLAAYQYF. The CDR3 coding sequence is TGTGCCAGGCCCCTGGCGGCCTACCAGTACTTC.

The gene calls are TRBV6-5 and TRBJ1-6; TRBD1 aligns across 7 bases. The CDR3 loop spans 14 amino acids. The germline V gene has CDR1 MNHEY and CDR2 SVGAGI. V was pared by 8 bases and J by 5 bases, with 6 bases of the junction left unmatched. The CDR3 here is CASLPTGNNSPLHF. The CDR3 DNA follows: TGTGCCAGCCTACCGACAGGGAATAATTCACCCCTCCACTTT.

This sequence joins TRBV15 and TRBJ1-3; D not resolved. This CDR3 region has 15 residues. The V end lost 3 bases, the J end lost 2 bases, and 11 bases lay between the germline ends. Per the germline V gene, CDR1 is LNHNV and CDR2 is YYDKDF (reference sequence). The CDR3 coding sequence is TGTGCCACCAGCAGGGATGGCCCACCTGGAAACACCATATATTTT. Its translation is CATSRDGPPGNTIYF.

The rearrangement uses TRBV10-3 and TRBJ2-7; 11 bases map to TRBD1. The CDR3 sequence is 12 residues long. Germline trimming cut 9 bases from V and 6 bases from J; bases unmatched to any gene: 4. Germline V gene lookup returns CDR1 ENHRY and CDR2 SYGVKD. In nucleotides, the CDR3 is TGTGCCATGGGCGGGACAGGGGGCGAGCAGTACTTC. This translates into CAMGGTGGEQYF.

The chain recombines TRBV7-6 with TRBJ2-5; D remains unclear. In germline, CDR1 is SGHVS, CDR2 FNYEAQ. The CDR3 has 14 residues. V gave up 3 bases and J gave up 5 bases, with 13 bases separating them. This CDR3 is CASSFNPVGETQYF. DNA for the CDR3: TGTGCCAGCAGCTTCAATCCCGTCGGGGAGACCCAGTACTTC.